This entry lists 14 T cell receptor beta chains sequenced from one sample in a study of graft-versus-host responses after intestinal transplantation. For these TCRs, the target antigens are not known. Libraries were prepared by immunoSEQ multiplex PCR; TCRdb keeps only in-frame clonotypes and omits some of them. Among some 100,000 clones, about 90% were seen once, and the ten largest hold about 0.062%. The sample in question was unstimulated CD8+ T cells sorted from spleen or lymph node cells, obtained before transplant. The receptors were sampled from a human donor who was the organ donor for an intestinal transplant.

The chain employs TRBV13 and TRBJ1-5; D is unresolved. This CDR3 has 14 amino acids. The ends were cut back, 0 bases at V and 7 bases at J, with 10 bases in the middle. Looked up from germline, CDR1 is PRHDT and CDR2 is FYEKMQ (reference sequence). CDR3 DNA sequence: TGTGCCAGCAGCTTAGGCCGGGGTTTACAGCCCCAGCATTTT. Translation: CASSLGRGLQPQHF.

This sequence joins TRBV5-8 and TRBJ2-1, with D possibly TRBD1 on 6 matching bases. This CDR3 is built from 13 residues. CDR1 is SGHTS and CDR2 is YDEGEE in the germline V gene. Trimming removed 3 bases from V and 8 bases from J, with 12 bases in between. The CDR3 DNA sequence: TGTGCCAGCAGCTCGGTACAGGGCCATGAGCAGTTCTTC. Residues: CASSSVQGHEQFF.

The chain uses TRBV4-1 and TRBJ1-6; 7 bases align to TRBD1. Germline V gene sequence: CDR1 MGHRA, CDR2 YSYEKL. Trimming at V came to 2 bases and at J to 9 bases, leaving 7 bases not matched to a gene. This CDR3 region has 15 residues. The CDR3 reads CASSQKTGWSSPLHF. As DNA, the CDR3 is TGCGCCAGCAGCCAAAAGACAGGGTGGAGTTCACCCCTCCACTTT.

V and J are TRBV13 and TRBJ2-5; 11 bases align to TRBD2. The germline V gene encodes CDR1 PRHDT and CDR2 FYEKMQ (reference sequence). With 4 bases clipped from V and 5 bases from J, the junction kept 3 bases outside the gene matches. The CDR3 is made up of 14 amino acids. The CDR3 DNA follows: TGTGCCAGCAGCTCAAGACTAGCGGGGGAGACCCAGTACTTC. As protein: CASSSRLAGETQYF.

This chain connects TRBV7-9 to TRBJ2-5, with 7 bases identical to TRBD2. V trimming: 8 bases; J trimming: 2 bases; junction bases outside the gene matches: 5. The CDR3 length is 13 residues. CDR1 is SEHNR, CDR2 FQNEAQ, per germline (reference sequence). The CDR3 sequence is CASENGGQETQYF. CDR3 in DNA: TGTGCCAGCGAAAACGGGGGGCAAGAGACCCAGTACTTC.

CDR3 sequence reads: CASSRTYVDEAFF. The CDR3 bases are TGTGCCAGCAGCCGGACTTACGTCGATGAAGCTTTCTTT. The chain uses TRBV14 and TRBJ1-1, with D uncertain. The CDR3 length is 13 residues. The germline V gene has CDR1 SGHDN and CDR2 FVKESK. The V gene lost 4 bases and the J gene lost 7 bases, with 13 bases spanning the gap.

J is TRBJ1-4 and V is TRBV19; 7 bases are shared with TRBD1. CDR1 and CDR2 (germline): LNHDA, SQIVND (reference sequence). Trimming took 3 bases from V and 4 from J; bases not matched to a gene: 5. CDR3 length: 15 amino acids. The CDR3 here is CASSIRGQSNEKLFF. The CDR3 coding sequence is TGTGCCAGTAGTATTAGGGGACAGAGTAATGAAAAACTGTTTTTT.

This sequence joins TRBV23-1 and TRBJ2-7, with TRBD1 identical over 8 bases. Being an ORF, TRBV23-1 has a function that is uncertain. The CDR3 loop spans 14 amino acids. Trimming cost V 10 bases and J 3 bases; bases outside gene matches: 11. The CDR3: CATGQGAGSYEQYF. The CDR3 coding sequence is TGCGCCACTGGACAGGGAGCCGGTAGCTACGAGCAGTACTTC.

This clone was seen only once. J is TRBJ2-3 and V is TRBV25-1; D gene ambiguous. V lost 9 bases, J lost 1 base, and 11 bases lay in between. CDR1 and CDR2 (germline): MGHDK, SYGVNS. The CDR3 is 13 amino acids. Here the CDR3 reads CASTQDGTDTQYF. The CDR3 nucleotides are TGTGCCAGTACTCAAGATGGCACAGATACGCAGTATTTT.

The chain has TRBV15 and TRBJ2-3, with TRBD2 matching 12 bases. The CDR3 is made up of 17 amino acids. Trimming removed 0 bases from V and 4 bases from J; junction bases left unmatched: 5. The germline CDR1 and CDR2 sequences are LNHNV and YYDKDF (reference sequence). In nucleotides, the CDR3 is TGTGCCACCAGCAGAGATCGACTAGCGGGAGTGGCAGATACGCAGTATTTT. It specifies CATSRDRLAGVADTQYF.

The chain carries TRBV13 and TRBJ2-7; no clear D. The CDR3 has 11 amino acids. Trimming removed 0 bases from V and 12 bases from J, with 9 bases in between. Per the germline V gene, CDR1 is PRHDT and CDR2 is FYEKMQ (reference sequence). CDR3 sequence reads: CASSLGPRRYF. CDR3 DNA: TGTGCCAGCAGCTTAGGCCCCCGTCGGTACTTC. The variable domain in full, with the rest retrieved from reference TRBV13 and TRBJ2-7, is AAGVIQSPRHLIKEKRETATLKCYPIPRHDTVYWYQQGPGQDPQFLISFYEKMQSDKGSIPDRFSAQQFSDYHSELNMSSLELGDSALYFCASSLGPRRYFGPGTRLTVT.

The chain is built from TRBV5-6 and TRBJ1-5, with 8 bases aligning to TRBD1. V gave up 3 bases and J gave up 6 bases; unmatched junction bases: 8. The CDR3 loop spans 15 amino acids. The germline CDR1 and CDR2 sequences are SGHDT and YYEEEE. Here the CDR3 DNA reads TGTGCCAGCAGCTCCGGGACAGGATCAGGTCAGCCCCAGCATTTT. This sequence encodes CASSSGTGSGQPQHF.

This clone was detected once. CDR3 region: CASSHPGQTYEQYF. For the CDR3, the DNA is TGCGCCAGCAGCCACCCTGGACAGACCTACGAGCAGTACTTC. The chain employs TRBV4-1 and TRBJ2-7; D possibly corresponds to TRBD1 (6 bases). The CDR3 extends over 14 amino acids. The V gene's germline CDR1 is MGHRA and CDR2 YSYEKL. Trimming pared 3 bases from V and 2 bases from J, leaving 11 bases between.

The rearrangement uses TRBV30 and TRBJ2-1, with 11 bases matching TRBD2. The CDR3 is 15 amino acids. Looked up from germline, CDR1 is GTSNPN and CDR2 is SVGIG (reference sequence). V trimming: 2 bases; J trimming: 5 bases; junction bases outside the gene matches: 5. In DNA form, the CDR3 reads TGTGCCTGGAGTACCGGGACTAGCGGAGACAATGAGCAGTTCTTC. It yields the protein CAWSTGTSGDNEQFF.